Sequencing of this TCR beta chain was carried out in a study of T cells in Graves' hyperthyroidism and ophthalmopathy. Trimming took 3 bases from V and 4 from J, leaving 4 bases between them. This CDR3 region has 12 residues. The V gene's germline CDR1 is SNHLY and CDR2 FYNNEI. RNA transcripts served as the template for amplifying TCR beta CDR3 regions. In the first-round RT-PCR of the TCR CDR3, the HTBI primer set was used. TCRdb used MiXCR to reprocess the multiplex PCR reads, holding one entry per CDR3 protein. The sample contains under 350,000 distinct CDR3 sequences, 15% to 20% of which appear only once.

The chain couples TRBV2 to TRBJ1-3; the D is unclear. The sequencing input was blood. The receptor's source is a woman aged 50 to 65 with Graves' hyperthyroidism. CDR3 sequence: CASSEEGNTIYF. CDR3 nucleotide sequence: TGTGCCAGCAGTGAGGAGGGAAACACCATATATTTT.